This is a list of T cell receptor beta chains from one sample in a study of technical replicates of blood from a handful of donors. Clones were sequenced by immunoSEQ multiplex PCR, and TCRdb holds only the in-frame ones, with some missing. Here the sample spans around 69,000 clones, 88% being singletons. The sequencing sample was made of PBMCs. These receptors were obtained from a human donor in good health. Some clones in this sample may be carry-over from other donors' samples. The CDR3 runs from the conserved cysteine through the conserved F or W. Fields, in order: D gene, V gene, clone size, J gene, CDR3 protein, CDR3 DNA. D genes are given only for firm matches. The size of a clone is reported for some rows only, either as once, few or many, or as a class for expanded clones.

d_call: .; v_call: TRBV4-3; clone_size: .; j_call: TRBJ1-5; cdr3_aa: CASSQDRGRQPQHF; cdr3_nt: TGCGCCAGCAGCCAAGACAGGGGTCGGCAGCCCCAGCATTTT
d_call: TRBD1; v_call: TRBV4-1; clone_size: .; j_call: TRBJ1-2; cdr3_aa: CASSPSGTGAYGYTF; cdr3_nt: TGCGCCAGCAGCCCGTCCGGGACAGGTGCCTATGGCTACACCTTC
d_call: .; v_call: TRBV16; clone_size: few; j_call: TRBJ1-5; cdr3_aa: CASSQSYRSPNQPQHF; cdr3_nt: TGTGCCAGCAGCCAATCGTACAGGTCCCCAAATCAGCCCCAGCATTTT
d_call: .; v_call: TRBV19; clone_size: .; j_call: TRBJ1-5; cdr3_aa: CASKAPNQPQHF; cdr3_nt: TGTGCCAGTAAAGCCCCCAATCAGCCCCAGCATTTT
d_call: TRBD1; v_call: TRBV5-6; clone_size: .; j_call: TRBJ1-5; cdr3_aa: CASSLGGLQGNQPQHF; cdr3_nt: TGTGCCAGCAGCTTAGGGGGCCTGCAGGGGAATCAGCCCCAGCATTTT
d_call: TRBD1; v_call: TRBV29-1; clone_size: .; j_call: TRBJ2-5; cdr3_aa: CSATRQGPETQYF; cdr3_nt: TGCAGCGCCACCCGACAGGGCCCAGAGACCCAGTACTTC
d_call: .; v_call: TRBV4-2; clone_size: .; j_call: TRBJ2-2; cdr3_aa: CASSQDAGGELFF; cdr3_nt: TGTGCCAGCAGCCAAGATGCGGGCGGGGAGCTGTTTTTT
d_call: .; v_call: TRBV9; clone_size: .; j_call: TRBJ2-2; cdr3_aa: CASSVDGLNTGELFF; cdr3_nt: TGTGCCAGCAGCGTAGATGGACTCAACACCGGGGAGCTGTTTTTT
d_call: .; v_call: TRBV7-6; clone_size: .; j_call: TRBJ1-2; cdr3_aa: CASSLVTGAANYGYTF; cdr3_nt: TGTGCCAGCAGCTTAGTGACAGGAGCCGCTAACTATGGCTACACCTTC
d_call: TRBD1; v_call: TRBV5-1; clone_size: .; j_call: TRBJ2-1; cdr3_aa: CASSLEGQERNEQFF; cdr3_nt: TGCGCCAGCAGCCTGGAAGGACAGGAACGCAATGAGCAGTTCTTC
d_call: TRBD1; v_call: TRBV5-1; clone_size: .; j_call: TRBJ2-1; cdr3_aa: CASHPGQGAYNEQFF; cdr3_nt: TGCGCCAGTCATCCCGGACAGGGGGCCTACAATGAGCAGTTCTTC
d_call: .; v_call: TRBV19; clone_size: .; j_call: TRBJ1-5; cdr3_aa: CASSSDRNQPQHF; cdr3_nt: TGTGCCAGTAGTAGCGATCGCAATCAGCCCCAGCATTTT
d_call: .; v_call: TRBV18; clone_size: .; j_call: TRBJ1-5; cdr3_aa: CASSPGLINQPQHF; cdr3_nt: TGTGCCAGCTCACCAGGACTGATCAATCAGCCCCAGCATTTT
d_call: TRBD1; v_call: TRBV5-5; clone_size: .; j_call: TRBJ2-7; cdr3_aa: CASSPGQGSYEQYF; cdr3_nt: TGTGCCAGCAGCCCGGGACAGGGGAGTTACGAGCAGTACTTC
d_call: TRBD2; v_call: TRBV6-1; clone_size: .; j_call: TRBJ2-5; cdr3_aa: CASSEAIRASGSQETQYF; cdr3_nt: TGTGCCAGCAGTGAGGCTATTCGTGCTAGCGGGAGCCAGGAGACCCAGTACTTC
d_call: TRBD2; v_call: TRBV7-8; clone_size: .; j_call: TRBJ2-5; cdr3_aa: CASSPARLAGSETQYF; cdr3_nt: TGTGCCAGCAGCCCTGCCCGGCTAGCGGGTTCGGAGACCCAGTACTTC
d_call: .; v_call: TRBV7-9; clone_size: few; j_call: TRBJ1-2; cdr3_aa: CASSSPRGNGYTF; cdr3_nt: TGTGCCAGCAGTTCCCCTCGGGGTAATGGCTACACCTTC
d_call: TRBD2; v_call: TRBV9; clone_size: few; j_call: TRBJ2-5; cdr3_aa: CASSVNSGSMETQYF; cdr3_nt: TGTGCCAGCAGCGTCAATAGCGGGAGTATGGAGACCCAGTACTTC
d_call: TRBD1; v_call: TRBV9; clone_size: .; j_call: TRBJ1-4; cdr3_aa: CASSSGGSNEKLFF; cdr3_nt: TGTGCCAGCAGTTCAGGGGGCTCTAATGAAAAACTGTTTTTT
d_call: .; v_call: TRBV5-1; clone_size: .; j_call: TRBJ2-7; cdr3_aa: CASRSTGQYEQYF; cdr3_nt: TGCGCCAGCAGGTCTACAGGACAGTACGAGCAGTACTTC
d_call: TRBD1; v_call: TRBV11-1; clone_size: .; j_call: TRBJ2-5; cdr3_aa: CASSLAPAGGSETQYF; cdr3_nt: TGTGCCAGCAGCTTAGCGCCGGCAGGGGGATCGGAGACCCAGTACTTC
d_call: TRBD2; v_call: TRBV5-6; clone_size: .; j_call: TRBJ2-1; cdr3_aa: CASSLPGLAGGSNEQFF; cdr3_nt: TGTGCCAGCAGCTTGCCGGGACTAGCGGGAGGGTCCAATGAGCAGTTCTTC
d_call: .; v_call: TRBV6-1; clone_size: .; j_call: TRBJ2-1; cdr3_aa: CASSLAFNEQFF; cdr3_nt: TGTGCCAGCAGCCTAGCGTTCAATGAGCAGTTCTTC
d_call: TRBD2; v_call: TRBV4-2; clone_size: few; j_call: TRBJ2-7; cdr3_aa: CASSQGTSAEGYEQYF; cdr3_nt: TGTGCCAGCAGCCAGGGTACTAGCGCCGAGGGGTACGAGCAGTACTTC
d_call: .; v_call: TRBV10-3; clone_size: .; j_call: TRBJ2-2; cdr3_aa: CAISFGGAAGELFF; cdr3_nt: TGTGCCATCAGTTTTGGGGGGGCCGCCGGGGAGCTGTTTTTT
d_call: .; v_call: TRBV7-8; clone_size: .; j_call: TRBJ2-1; cdr3_aa: CASSLMLSSYNEQFF; cdr3_nt: TGTGCCAGCAGCCTCATGCTCAGCTCCTACAATGAGCAGTTCTTC
d_call: .; v_call: TRBV11-3; clone_size: .; j_call: TRBJ2-1; cdr3_aa: CASSLGAGPSSYNEQFF; cdr3_nt: TGTGCCAGCAGCTTAGGGGCGGGTCCGAGCTCCTACAATGAGCAGTTCTTC
d_call: .; v_call: TRBV7-9; clone_size: .; j_call: TRBJ1-1; cdr3_aa: CASSSSSTNTEAFF; cdr3_nt: TGTGCCAGCAGCTCCAGTTCGACAAACACTGAAGCTTTCTTT
d_call: .; v_call: TRBV4-2; clone_size: .; j_call: TRBJ1-1; cdr3_aa: CASSQGEERNTEAFF; cdr3_nt: TGTGCCAGCAGCCAAGGAGAAGAAAGGAACACTGAAGCTTTCTTT
d_call: .; v_call: TRBV5-6; clone_size: .; j_call: TRBJ2-5; cdr3_aa: CASSGPNQETQYF; cdr3_nt: TGTGCCAGCAGCGGGCCCAACCAAGAGACCCAGTACTTC
d_call: .; v_call: TRBV30; clone_size: .; j_call: TRBJ2-3; cdr3_aa: CAWSVGGGKRRKDTQYF; cdr3_nt: TGTGCCTGGAGTGTAGGGGGGGGCAAAAGGAGGAAAGATACGCAGTATTTT
d_call: TRBD2; v_call: TRBV4-3; clone_size: .; j_call: TRBJ2-3; cdr3_aa: CASSQGLAGGTDTQYF; cdr3_nt: TGCGCCAGCAGCCAAGGCCTAGCGGGAGGGACAGATACGCAGTATTTT
d_call: TRBD1; v_call: TRBV7-8; clone_size: .; j_call: TRBJ2-6; cdr3_aa: CASSLGQSGANVLTF; cdr3_nt: TGTGCCAGCAGCTTGGGACAGTCTGGGGCCAACGTCCTGACTTTC
d_call: TRBD1; v_call: TRBV19; clone_size: once; j_call: TRBJ2-5; cdr3_aa: CASSLWTGGTRTQYF; cdr3_nt: TGTGCCAGTAGTCTCTGGACAGGGGGGACTCGGACCCAGTACTTC
d_call: .; v_call: TRBV10-3; clone_size: .; j_call: TRBJ1-6; cdr3_aa: CAIRPGLTVDSPLHF; cdr3_nt: TGTGCCATCCGACCCGGACTCACTGTGGATTCACCCCTCCACTTT
d_call: .; v_call: TRBV9; clone_size: .; j_call: TRBJ1-1; cdr3_aa: CASSAETRVGGGTEAFF; cdr3_nt: TGTGCCAGCAGCGCGGAGACCAGAGTCGGGGGAGGCACTGAAGCTTTCTTT
d_call: TRBD2; v_call: TRBV15; clone_size: .; j_call: TRBJ2-3; cdr3_aa: CATSSWLADSTDTQYF; cdr3_nt: TGTGCCACCAGCAGTTGGCTAGCGGATAGCACAGATACGCAGTATTTT
d_call: .; v_call: TRBV5-5; clone_size: .; j_call: TRBJ2-7; cdr3_aa: CASSFGGISYEQYF; cdr3_nt: TGTGCCAGCAGCTTTGGAGGGATCTCCTACGAGCAGTACTTC
d_call: TRBD2; v_call: TRBV4-1; clone_size: .; j_call: TRBJ2-7; cdr3_aa: CASSQDSLAGEQYF; cdr3_nt: TGCGCCAGCAGCCAAGATTCCTTAGCGGGCGAGCAGTACTTC
d_call: .; v_call: TRBV4-3; clone_size: .; j_call: TRBJ1-3; cdr3_aa: CASSQDAGTGNTIYF; cdr3_nt: TGCGCCAGCAGCCAAGACGCGGGTACTGGAAACACCATATATTTT
d_call: .; v_call: TRBV10-3; clone_size: .; j_call: TRBJ1-5; cdr3_aa: CAISESTNSNQPQHF; cdr3_nt: TGTGCCATCAGTGAGTCAACAAATAGCAATCAGCCCCAGCATTTT
d_call: TRBD2; v_call: TRBV7-2; clone_size: .; j_call: TRBJ2-3; cdr3_aa: CASSFLAGGGTQYF; cdr3_nt: TGTGCCAGCAGCTTTCTAGCGGGAGGGGGTACGCAGTATTTT
d_call: TRBD2; v_call: TRBV10-1; clone_size: .; j_call: TRBJ2-2; cdr3_aa: CASSTGLAGELFF; cdr3_nt: TGCGCCAGCAGTACGGGACTAGCCGGGGAGCTGTTTTTT
d_call: TRBD1; v_call: TRBV5-6; clone_size: .; j_call: TRBJ2-7; cdr3_aa: CASSLVPGGFYEQYF; cdr3_nt: TGTGCCAGCAGCTTGGTGCCAGGGGGCTTCTACGAGCAGTACTTC
d_call: TRBD2; v_call: TRBV19; clone_size: .; j_call: TRBJ2-3; cdr3_aa: CASRKSSGRPDTQYF; cdr3_nt: TGTGCCAGTAGAAAATCTAGCGGGAGGCCAGATACGCAGTATTTT
d_call: TRBD2; v_call: TRBV25-1; clone_size: .; j_call: TRBJ2-5; cdr3_aa: CASSRLAGAEETQYF; cdr3_nt: TGTGCCAGCAGTAGACTAGCGGGGGCGGAGGAGACCCAGTACTTC
d_call: .; v_call: TRBV7-7; clone_size: .; j_call: TRBJ2-5; cdr3_aa: CASSLSPSGETQYF; cdr3_nt: TGTGCCAGCAGCTTATCCCCCTCCGGAGAGACCCAGTACTTC
d_call: TRBD2; v_call: TRBV9; clone_size: .; j_call: TRBJ2-7; cdr3_aa: CASSVGLAGGPYEQYF; cdr3_nt: TGTGCCAGCAGCGTAGGGCTAGCGGGAGGCCCATACGAGCAGTACTTC
d_call: .; v_call: TRBV4-1; clone_size: .; j_call: TRBJ2-3; cdr3_aa: CASSLSAPTDTQYF; cdr3_nt: TGCGCCAGCAGCCTGAGCGCCCCTACAGATACGCAGTATTTT
d_call: .; v_call: TRBV18; clone_size: .; j_call: TRBJ2-7; cdr3_aa: CASSQAQAGGDEQYF; cdr3_nt: TGTGCCAGCTCACAGGCCCAGGCAGGAGGTGACGAGCAGTACTTC
d_call: TRBD1; v_call: TRBV4-3; clone_size: .; j_call: TRBJ1-6; cdr3_aa: CASSQDTGAALHF; cdr3_nt: TGCGCCAGCAGCCAAGACACAGGGGCCGCCCTCCACTTT
d_call: .; v_call: TRBV14; clone_size: .; j_call: TRBJ2-1; cdr3_aa: CASSQGLAGSGNEQFF; cdr3_nt: TGTGCCAGCAGCCAGGGTCTAGCAGGGAGCGGGAATGAGCAGTTCTTC
d_call: .; v_call: TRBV4-3; clone_size: .; j_call: TRBJ1-2; cdr3_aa: CASSQVGRGNGYTF; cdr3_nt: TGCGCCAGCAGCCAAGTAGGCAGGGGTAATGGCTACACCTTC
d_call: .; v_call: TRBV20-1; clone_size: .; j_call: TRBJ2-1; cdr3_aa: CSAPINEQFF; cdr3_nt: TGCAGTGCTCCCATCAATGAGCAGTTCTTC